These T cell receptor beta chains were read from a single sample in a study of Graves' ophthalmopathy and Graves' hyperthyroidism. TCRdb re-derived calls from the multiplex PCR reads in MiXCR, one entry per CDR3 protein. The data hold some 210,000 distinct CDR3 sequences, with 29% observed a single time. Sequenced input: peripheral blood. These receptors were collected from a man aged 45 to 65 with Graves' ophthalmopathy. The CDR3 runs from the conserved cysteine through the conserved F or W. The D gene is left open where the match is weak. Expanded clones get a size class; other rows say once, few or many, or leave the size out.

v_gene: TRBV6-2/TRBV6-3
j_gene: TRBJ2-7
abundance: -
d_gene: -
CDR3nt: TGTGCCAGCAGTTATATCGGTACGGCGGAGTACTTC
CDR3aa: CASSYIGTAEYF

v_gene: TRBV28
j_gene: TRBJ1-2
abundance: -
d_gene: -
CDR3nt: TGTGCCAGCATAGGGCAGGAAATCTATGGCTACACCTTC
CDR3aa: CASIGQEIYGYTF

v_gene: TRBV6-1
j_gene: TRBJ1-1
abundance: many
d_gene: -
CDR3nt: TGTGCCAGCAGTACAGGGAGCGGGATAACTGAAGCTTTCTTT
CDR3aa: CASSTGSGITEAFF

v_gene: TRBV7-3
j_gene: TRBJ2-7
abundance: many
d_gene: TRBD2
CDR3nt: TGTGCCAGCAGCCCGGGACTAGCGGGCCTCGACGAGCAGTACTTC
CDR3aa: CASSPGLAGLDEQYF

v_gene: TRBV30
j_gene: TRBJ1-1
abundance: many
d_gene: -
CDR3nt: TGTGCCTGGAGGAGGAACACTGAAGCTTTCTTT
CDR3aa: CAWRRNTEAFF

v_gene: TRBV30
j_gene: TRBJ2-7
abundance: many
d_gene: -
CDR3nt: TGTGCCTGGAGTGTAATTAGGGTTGGGTTGCGGCCCTACGAGCAGTACTTC
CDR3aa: CAWSVIRVGLRPYEQYF

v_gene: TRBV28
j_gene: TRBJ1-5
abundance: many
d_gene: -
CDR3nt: TGTGCCAGCAGTTTCCCCGGGGAAGGCAATCAGCCCCAGCATTTT
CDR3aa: CASSFPGEGNQPQHF

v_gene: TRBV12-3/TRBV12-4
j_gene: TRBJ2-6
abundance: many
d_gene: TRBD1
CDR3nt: TGTGCCAGCAGTACGATGTACAGGGGCTCTGGGGCCAACGTCCTGACTTTC
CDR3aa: CASSTMYRGSGANVLTF

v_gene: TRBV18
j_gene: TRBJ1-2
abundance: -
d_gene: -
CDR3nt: TGTGCCAGCTCACCACCAGGGACGGATTATGGCTACACCTTC
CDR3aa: CASSPPGTDYGYTF

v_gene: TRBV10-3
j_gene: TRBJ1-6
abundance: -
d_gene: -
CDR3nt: TGTGCCATCAGCAACCGGTGGACGGTTAATAATTCACCCCTCCACTTT
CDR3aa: CAISNRWTVNNSPLHF

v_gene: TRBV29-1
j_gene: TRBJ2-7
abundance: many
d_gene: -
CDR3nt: TGCAGCGTTCGGCTAACTACCTACGAGCAGTACTTC
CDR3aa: CSVRLTTYEQYF

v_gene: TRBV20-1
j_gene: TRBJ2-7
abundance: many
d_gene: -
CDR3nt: TGCAGTGCTAGGGTCAGAAGCTCCTACGAGCAGTACTTC
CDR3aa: CSARVRSSYEQYF

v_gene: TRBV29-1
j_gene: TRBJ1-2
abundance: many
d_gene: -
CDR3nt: TGCAGCGTTGCCGAAAGGGGTAACTATGGCTACACCTTC
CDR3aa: CSVAERGNYGYTF

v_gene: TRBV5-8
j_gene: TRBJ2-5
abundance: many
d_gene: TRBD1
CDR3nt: TGTGCCAGCAGTTGGGACAGGGAGACCCAGTACTTC
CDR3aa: CASSWDRETQYF

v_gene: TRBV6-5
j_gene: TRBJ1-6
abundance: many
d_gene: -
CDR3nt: TGTGCCAGCAGTCACCGGGACACAATGAAGTCACCCCTCCACTTT
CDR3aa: CASSHRDTMKSPLHF

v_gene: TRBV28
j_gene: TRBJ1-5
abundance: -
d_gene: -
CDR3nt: TGTGCCAGCAGACCACACAGGGAGGGGCAGCCCCAGCATTTT
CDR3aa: CASRPHREGQPQHF

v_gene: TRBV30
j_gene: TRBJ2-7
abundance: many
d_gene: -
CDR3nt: TGTGCCTGGAGGTCGGGAGCGGTCTACGAGCAGTACTTC
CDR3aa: CAWRSGAVYEQYF

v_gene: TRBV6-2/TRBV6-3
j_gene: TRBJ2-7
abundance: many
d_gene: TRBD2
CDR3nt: TGTGCCAGCAGTTACCTCCTAGCGGTAACCTCCTACGAGCAGTACTTC
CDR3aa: CASSYLLAVTSYEQYF

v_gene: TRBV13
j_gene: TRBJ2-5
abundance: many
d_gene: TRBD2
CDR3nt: TGTGCCAGCAGCATTACTAGCGGAGAGACCCAGTACTTC
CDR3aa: CASSITSGETQYF

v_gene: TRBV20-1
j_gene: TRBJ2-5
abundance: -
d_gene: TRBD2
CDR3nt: TGCAGTGCTAGAGGGACTAGCGGGAGTGCCCAAGAGACCCAGTACTTC
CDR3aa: CSARGTSGSAQETQYF

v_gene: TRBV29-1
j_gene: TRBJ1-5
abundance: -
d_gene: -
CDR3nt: TGCAGCGGGGGAGGGGTAGATCAGCCCCAGCATTTT
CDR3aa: CSGGGVDQPQHF

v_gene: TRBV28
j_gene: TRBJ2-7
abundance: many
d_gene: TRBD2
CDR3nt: TGTGCCAGCAGTTTCGGACTAGCGTTCTACGAGCAGTACTTC
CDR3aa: CASSFGLAFYEQYF

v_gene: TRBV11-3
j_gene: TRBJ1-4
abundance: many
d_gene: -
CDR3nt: TGTGCCAGCAGCTTTAAAGGGACTAATGAAAAACTGTTTTTT
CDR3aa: CASSFKGTNEKLFF

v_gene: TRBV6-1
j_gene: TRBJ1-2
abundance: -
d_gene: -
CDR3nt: TGTGCCAGCAGTGCGGCAGCAGGGACTGGAGGGGTTGGTGGCTACACCTTC
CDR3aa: CASSAAAGTGGVGGYTF

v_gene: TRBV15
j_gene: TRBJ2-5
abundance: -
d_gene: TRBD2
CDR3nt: TGTGCCACCAGCAGCGGACTAGCGGGACAAGAGACCCAGTACTTC
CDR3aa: CATSSGLAGQETQYF

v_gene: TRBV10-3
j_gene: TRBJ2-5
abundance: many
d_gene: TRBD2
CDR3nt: TGTGCCGCAGGAGGCGGGAGGATGGAGACCCAGTACTTC
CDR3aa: CAAGGGRMETQYF

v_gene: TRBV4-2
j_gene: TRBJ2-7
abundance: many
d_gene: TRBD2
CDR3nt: TGTGCCAGCAGCGATAGCGGGGGGAGCTCCTACGAGCAGTACTTC
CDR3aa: CASSDSGGSSYEQYF

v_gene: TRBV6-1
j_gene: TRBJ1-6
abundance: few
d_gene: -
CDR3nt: TGTGCCAGCAGTCGACTGTCCTATAATTCACCCCTCCACTTT
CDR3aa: CASSRLSYNSPLHF

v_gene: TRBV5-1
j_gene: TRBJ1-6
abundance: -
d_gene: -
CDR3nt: TGCGCCAGCAGCTTGCGATCAGGGCCCGTCGGATCACCCCTCCACTTT
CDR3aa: CASSLRSGPVGSPLHF

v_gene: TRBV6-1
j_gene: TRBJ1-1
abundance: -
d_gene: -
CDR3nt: TGTGCCAGCAGGCGGGAGGACACTGAAGCTTTCTTT
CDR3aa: CASRREDTEAFF

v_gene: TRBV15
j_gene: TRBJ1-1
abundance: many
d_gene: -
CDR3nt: TGTGCCACCAGCGATGCCCTAGGGGGATACGCTGAAGCTTTCTTT
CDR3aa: CATSDALGGYAEAFF

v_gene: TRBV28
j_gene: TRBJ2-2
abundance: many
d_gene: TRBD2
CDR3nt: TGTGCCAGCAGTTTTAGGGGAGGGACCGGGGAGCTGTTTTTT
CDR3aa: CASSFRGGTGELFF

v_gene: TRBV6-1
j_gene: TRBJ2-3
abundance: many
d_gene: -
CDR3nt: TGTGCCAGCAACGATAAGTGGGGGGCCACAGATACGCAGTATTTT
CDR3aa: CASNDKWGATDTQYF

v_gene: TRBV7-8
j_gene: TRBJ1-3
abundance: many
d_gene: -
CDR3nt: TGTGCCAGCAGCTTAGGGGAGGTACTCTCTGGAAACACCATATATTTT
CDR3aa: CASSLGEVLSGNTIYF

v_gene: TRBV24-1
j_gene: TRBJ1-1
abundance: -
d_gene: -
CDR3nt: TGTGCCACCAGTGTCGGTGTGAACACTGAAGCTTTCTTT
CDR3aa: CATSVGVNTEAFF